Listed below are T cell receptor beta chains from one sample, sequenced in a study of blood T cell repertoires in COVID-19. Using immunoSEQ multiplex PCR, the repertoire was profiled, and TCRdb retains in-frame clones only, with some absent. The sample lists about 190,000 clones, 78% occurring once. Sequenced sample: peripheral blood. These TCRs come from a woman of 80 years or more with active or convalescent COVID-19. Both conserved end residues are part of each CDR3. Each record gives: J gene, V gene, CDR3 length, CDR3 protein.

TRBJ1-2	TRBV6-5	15	CASSYSGALGYGYTF
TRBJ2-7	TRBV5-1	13	CASSEGLDYEQYF
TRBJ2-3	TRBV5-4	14	CASSYSGGEDTQYF
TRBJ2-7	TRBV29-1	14	CSAEGGQGGDEQYF
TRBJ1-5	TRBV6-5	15	CASTTGLTIDQPQHF
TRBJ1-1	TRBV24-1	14	CATSDIEAPSEAFF
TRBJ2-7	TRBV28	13	CASSFLSSYEQYF
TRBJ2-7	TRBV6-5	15	CASSYAGGGGYEQYF
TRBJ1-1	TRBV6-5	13	CASSRTGGTEAFF
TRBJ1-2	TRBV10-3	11	CAISESRGYTF
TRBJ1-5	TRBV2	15	CASSEGQGSNQPQHF
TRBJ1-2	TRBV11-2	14	CASSSGQGAYGYTF
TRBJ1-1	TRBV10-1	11	CANNSYTEAFF
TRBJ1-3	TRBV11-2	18	CASSLVAAGTPSGNTIYF
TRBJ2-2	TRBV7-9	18	CASSPTLAGGRNTGELFF
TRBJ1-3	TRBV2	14	CARSGRSAGNTIYF
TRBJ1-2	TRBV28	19	CASSPGTGGTSPANYGYTF